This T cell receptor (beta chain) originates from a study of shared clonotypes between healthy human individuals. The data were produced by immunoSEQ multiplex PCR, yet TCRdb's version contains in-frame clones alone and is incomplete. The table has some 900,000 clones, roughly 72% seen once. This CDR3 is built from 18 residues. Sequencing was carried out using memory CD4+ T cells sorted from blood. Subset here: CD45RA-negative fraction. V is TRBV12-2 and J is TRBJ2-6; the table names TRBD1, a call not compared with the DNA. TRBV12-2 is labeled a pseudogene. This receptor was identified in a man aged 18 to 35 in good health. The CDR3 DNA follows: TGTGCAAGTCGCTCTACAGATGGCCTCATTCCTGGGGCCAACGTCCTGACTTTC. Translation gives CASRSTDGLIPGANVLTF.